A selection of T cell receptor beta chains follows, all from one sample in a study of naive and memory T cell subsets. A single record per CDR3 protein comes from TCRdb applying MiXCR to the UMI-ligation and nested PCR reads. The sample has around 160,000 distinct CDR3 sequences; around 15% are singletons. Material for sequencing was naive CD4+ T cells from blood. These receptors originate from a human donor in good health. CDR3s include the opening cysteine and the closing phenylalanine or tryptophan. Fields, in order: clone size, V gene, J gene, D gene, CDR3 protein, CDR3 DNA. D genes are given only for firm matches. Size values are once, few and many counts, or a class for expanded clones, and some rows have none.

abundance: few
v_gene: TRBV12-3/TRBV12-4
j_gene: TRBJ2-2
d_gene: NA
CDR3aa: CASSSTANTGELFF
CDR3nt: TGTGCCAGCAGTTCGACGGCAAACACCGGGGAGCTGTTTTTT

abundance: many
v_gene: TRBV10-3
j_gene: TRBJ2-7
d_gene: NA
CDR3aa: CAIRVAGGLEQYF
CDR3nt: TGTGCCATCAGGGTCGCAGGTGGGCTCGAGCAGTACTTC

abundance: NA
v_gene: TRBV6-2/TRBV6-3
j_gene: TRBJ1-6
d_gene: NA
CDR3aa: CASSRGHLLHF
CDR3nt: TGTGCCAGCAGTCGCGGACACCTACTCCACTTT

abundance: NA
v_gene: TRBV10-3
j_gene: TRBJ2-6
d_gene: NA
CDR3aa: CAISYLARAGANVLTF
CDR3nt: TGTGCCATCAGTTACCTGGCCAGGGCCGGGGCCAACGTCCTGACTTTC

abundance: few
v_gene: TRBV20-1
j_gene: TRBJ2-3
d_gene: TRBD2
CDR3aa: CRPLAGADTQYF
CDR3nt: TGCAGGCCTCTAGCGGGAGCAGATACGCAGTATTTT

abundance: NA
v_gene: TRBV28
j_gene: TRBJ2-1
d_gene: NA
CDR3aa: CASREYNEQFF
CDR3nt: TGTGCCAGCAGGGAGTACAATGAGCAGTTCTTC

abundance: NA
v_gene: TRBV27
j_gene: TRBJ2-3
d_gene: NA
CDR3aa: CASSWTGTDTQYF
CDR3nt: TGTGCCAGCAGTTGGACGGGCACAGATACGCAGTATTTT

abundance: NA
v_gene: TRBV29-1
j_gene: TRBJ1-1
d_gene: TRBD1
CDR3aa: CSAHRQGGTEAFF
CDR3nt: TGCAGCGCTCACAGACAGGGTGGCACTGAAGCTTTCTTT

abundance: few
v_gene: TRBV5-1
j_gene: TRBJ2-1
d_gene: TRBD2
CDR3aa: CASRRGTSGLYSYNEQFF
CDR3nt: TGCGCCAGCAGGAGAGGAACTAGCGGACTATACTCCTACAATGAGCAGTTCTTC

abundance: NA
v_gene: TRBV27
j_gene: TRBJ1-1
d_gene: NA
CDR3aa: CASSAKQKNTEAFF
CDR3nt: TGTGCCAGCAGTGCAAAACAGAAGAACACTGAAGCTTTCTTT

abundance: few
v_gene: TRBV7-2
j_gene: TRBJ2-3
d_gene: TRBD2
CDR3aa: CASSLSGSRGTDTQYF
CDR3nt: TGTGCCAGCAGCCTCAGCGGGAGTCGTGGCACAGATACGCAGTATTTT

abundance: NA
v_gene: TRBV20-1
j_gene: TRBJ1-2
d_gene: NA
CDR3aa: CSARVGAYGYTF
CDR3nt: TGCAGTGCTAGAGTTGGTGCGTATGGCTACACCTTC

abundance: NA
v_gene: TRBV28
j_gene: TRBJ1-1
d_gene: NA
CDR3aa: CASSPQVEGNTEAFF
CDR3nt: TGTGCCAGCAGTCCCCAAGTCGAAGGGAACACTGAAGCTTTCTTT

abundance: once
v_gene: TRBV7-2
j_gene: TRBJ2-1
d_gene: NA
CDR3aa: CASSRLAAGAYNEQFF
CDR3nt: TGTGCCAGCAGTAGGCTGGCCGCAGGCGCCTACAATGAGCAGTTCTTC

abundance: once
v_gene: TRBV7-9
j_gene: TRBJ2-2
d_gene: NA
CDR3aa: CASSLGGETGELFF
CDR3nt: TGTGCCAGCAGCTTAGGTGGCGAAACCGGGGAGCTGTTTTTT

abundance: few
v_gene: TRBV7-3
j_gene: TRBJ2-3
d_gene: NA
CDR3aa: CASRFSGGTDTQYF
CDR3nt: TGTGCCAGCCGCTTTAGCGGAGGCACAGATACGCAGTATTTT

abundance: NA
v_gene: TRBV7-2
j_gene: TRBJ2-7
d_gene: TRBD2
CDR3aa: CASSQQAGGAYEQYF
CDR3nt: TGTGCCAGCAGCCAGCAAGCGGGAGGAGCCTACGAGCAGTACTTC

abundance: few
v_gene: TRBV5-1
j_gene: TRBJ2-3
d_gene: TRBD2
CDR3aa: CASSLLAGGVDTQYF
CDR3nt: TGCGCCAGCAGCTTGCTAGCGGGAGGAGTGGATACGCAGTATTTT

abundance: NA
v_gene: TRBV28
j_gene: TRBJ2-7
d_gene: TRBD1
CDR3aa: CASNTPGTDYEQYF
CDR3nt: TGTGCCAGCAACACACCCGGGACAGATTACGAGCAGTACTTC

abundance: NA
v_gene: TRBV24-1
j_gene: TRBJ2-3
d_gene: NA
CDR3aa: CATSGLNGDTQYF
CDR3nt: TGTGCCACTTCTGGACTCAACGGAGATACGCAGTATTTT

abundance: few
v_gene: TRBV11-1
j_gene: TRBJ2-1
d_gene: NA
CDR3aa: CASTRRRDPLYNEQFF
CDR3nt: TGTGCCAGCACCCGGCGCCGGGATCCTCTTTACAATGAGCAGTTCTTC

abundance: once
v_gene: TRBV30
j_gene: TRBJ1-1
d_gene: NA
CDR3aa: CAWGTSHTEAFF
CDR3nt: TGTGCCTGGGGGACCAGCCACACTGAAGCTTTCTTT

abundance: NA
v_gene: TRBV6-2/TRBV6-3
j_gene: TRBJ2-1
d_gene: NA
CDR3aa: CASSYSTLGYNEQFF
CDR3nt: TGTGCCAGCAGTTACTCAACCCTTGGGTACAATGAGCAGTTCTTC

abundance: NA
v_gene: TRBV6-1
j_gene: TRBJ2-2
d_gene: TRBD2
CDR3aa: CASSGRTSRGAGELFF
CDR3nt: TGTGCCAGCAGTGGCCGAACGTCGCGGGGGGCCGGGGAGCTGTTTTTT

abundance: few
v_gene: TRBV5-1
j_gene: TRBJ2-7
d_gene: NA
CDR3aa: CASSGDNSYEQYF
CDR3nt: TGCGCCAGCTCCGGAGACAACTCCTACGAGCAGTACTTC

abundance: NA
v_gene: TRBV4-2
j_gene: TRBJ1-5
d_gene: NA
CDR3aa: CASSQDIRVSNQPQHF
CDR3nt: TGTGCCAGCAGCCAAGATATCAGGGTGTCGAATCAGCCCCAGCATTTT

abundance: many
v_gene: TRBV5-1
j_gene: TRBJ2-1
d_gene: NA
CDR3aa: CASSLFPGASYNEQFF
CDR3nt: TGCGCCAGCAGCTTGTTTCCGGGAGCATCCTACAATGAGCAGTTCTTC

abundance: few
v_gene: TRBV14
j_gene: TRBJ2-7
d_gene: NA
CDR3aa: CASSLGGRIYEQYF
CDR3nt: TGTGCCAGCAGTTTAGGCGGGCGTATCTACGAGCAGTACTTC

abundance: few
v_gene: TRBV7-9
j_gene: TRBJ1-1
d_gene: NA
CDR3aa: CASSQGLSTEAFF
CDR3nt: TGTGCCAGCAGCCAAGGGCTAAGCACTGAAGCTTTCTTT

abundance: many
v_gene: TRBV18
j_gene: TRBJ2-3
d_gene: NA
CDR3aa: CASSQNMGTDTQYF
CDR3nt: TGTGCCAGCTCACAAAACATGGGGACAGATACGCAGTATTTT

abundance: once
v_gene: TRBV28
j_gene: TRBJ2-1
d_gene: TRBD1
CDR3aa: CASSQRTGPRYNEQFF
CDR3nt: TGTGCCAGCAGCCAACGGACAGGGCCGAGGTACAATGAGCAGTTCTTC

abundance: NA
v_gene: TRBV5-5
j_gene: TRBJ2-7
d_gene: NA
CDR3aa: CASSVLPGTLRGLNF
CDR3nt: TGTGCCAGCAGCGTACTTCCCGGGACCCTCCGTGGACTAAACTTC

abundance: few
v_gene: TRBV18
j_gene: TRBJ2-3
d_gene: NA
CDR3aa: CASSPRGLVLSSTDTQYF
CDR3nt: TGTGCCAGCTCACCACGCGGGCTAGTCCTCTCTAGCACAGATACGCAGTATTTT

abundance: NA
v_gene: TRBV6-2/TRBV6-3
j_gene: TRBJ2-7
d_gene: TRBD2
CDR3aa: CASNGRGSGTGEQYF
CDR3nt: TGTGCCAGTAACGGTCGTGGTAGCGGGACGGGCGAGCAGTACTTC

abundance: NA
v_gene: TRBV9
j_gene: TRBJ2-5
d_gene: NA
CDR3aa: CASSVVDTGTQYF
CDR3nt: TGTGCCAGCAGCGTAGTGGACACGGGGACCCAGTACTTC

abundance: many
v_gene: TRBV7-2
j_gene: TRBJ2-1
d_gene: TRBD2
CDR3aa: CASSPRTSGRGSYNEQFF
CDR3nt: TGTGCCAGCAGCCCGCGGACTAGCGGGAGAGGGTCCTACAATGAGCAGTTCTTC

abundance: few
v_gene: TRBV5-1
j_gene: TRBJ2-3
d_gene: NA
CDR3aa: CASRSTTSSTDTQYF
CDR3nt: TGCGCCAGCAGGTCGACTACCTCTAGCACAGATACGCAGTATTTT

abundance: NA
v_gene: TRBV28
j_gene: TRBJ2-2
d_gene: TRBD2
CDR3aa: CASSLGGRNTGELFF
CDR3nt: TGTGCCAGCAGTTTGGGCGGGAGGAACACCGGGGAGCTGTTTTTT

abundance: NA
v_gene: TRBV20-1
j_gene: TRBJ2-1
d_gene: TRBD2
CDR3aa: CSATYPLAYNEQFF
CDR3nt: TGCAGTGCCACTTATCCACTAGCGTACAATGAGCAGTTCTTC

abundance: NA
v_gene: TRBV12-3/TRBV12-4
j_gene: TRBJ2-7
d_gene: TRBD2
CDR3aa: CASSERDCEQYF
CDR3nt: TGTGCCAGCAGCGAGCGGGATTGTGAGCAGTACTTC

abundance: few
v_gene: TRBV5-1
j_gene: TRBJ2-3
d_gene: TRBD1
CDR3aa: CASTPEGAGTDTQYF
CDR3nt: TGCGCCAGCACCCCCGAGGGGGCGGGCACAGATACGCAGTATTTT

abundance: few
v_gene: TRBV18
j_gene: TRBJ2-1
d_gene: NA
CDR3aa: CASSPSRMNEQFF
CDR3nt: TGTGCCAGCTCACCAAGCAGAATGAATGAGCAGTTCTTC

abundance: NA
v_gene: TRBV28
j_gene: TRBJ2-3
d_gene: TRBD2
CDR3aa: CASCGSSTDTQYF
CDR3nt: TGTGCCAGTTGCGGGAGTAGCACAGATACGCAGTATTTT

abundance: few
v_gene: TRBV5-4
j_gene: TRBJ1-1
d_gene: NA
CDR3aa: CASSLGAGTATEAFF
CDR3nt: TGTGCCAGCAGCTTGGGGGCAGGGACGGCCACTGAAGCTTTCTTT

abundance: NA
v_gene: TRBV20-1
j_gene: TRBJ2-2
d_gene: TRBD2
CDR3aa: CSVGRYTGELFF
CDR3nt: TGCAGTGTCGGGAGGTACACCGGGGAGCTGTTTTTT

abundance: NA
v_gene: TRBV7-2
j_gene: TRBJ2-1
d_gene: TRBD2
CDR3aa: CASSLVGTSGSSEQFF
CDR3nt: TGTGCCAGCAGCTTAGTCGGGACTAGCGGGAGTAGTGAGCAGTTCTTC

abundance: NA
v_gene: TRBV6-2/TRBV6-3
j_gene: TRBJ2-7
d_gene: NA
CDR3aa: CASSYEGYEQYF
CDR3nt: TGTGCCAGCAGTTACGAGGGTTACGAGCAGTACTTC

abundance: NA
v_gene: TRBV27
j_gene: TRBJ2-7
d_gene: NA
CDR3aa: CASSLLADIDEQYF
CDR3nt: TGTGCCAGCAGTTTACTAGCAGATATCGACGAGCAGTACTTC

abundance: NA
v_gene: TRBV2
j_gene: TRBJ2-6
d_gene: NA
CDR3aa: CASSGFSGANVLTF
CDR3nt: TGTGCCAGCAGTGGGTTTTCTGGGGCCAACGTCCTGACTTTC

abundance: few
v_gene: TRBV7-2
j_gene: TRBJ2-5
d_gene: NA
CDR3aa: CASSLMGVQETQYF
CDR3nt: TGTGCCAGCAGCTTAATGGGCGTTCAAGAGACCCAGTACTTC

abundance: few
v_gene: TRBV7-2
j_gene: TRBJ1-2
d_gene: TRBD1
CDR3aa: CASSLGFDRANYGYTF
CDR3nt: TGTGCCAGCAGCTTAGGATTCGACAGGGCCAACTATGGCTACACCTTC

abundance: NA
v_gene: TRBV25-1
j_gene: TRBJ2-1
d_gene: TRBD1
CDR3aa: CASSPKTGGLLNEQFF
CDR3nt: TGTGCCAGCAGTCCGAAGACAGGGGGCCTTCTCAATGAGCAGTTCTTC

abundance: few
v_gene: TRBV5-8
j_gene: TRBJ2-1
d_gene: NA
CDR3aa: CASWGIWGSSYNEQFF
CDR3nt: TGTGCCAGCTGGGGAATATGGGGGAGCTCCTACAATGAGCAGTTCTTC

abundance: NA
v_gene: TRBV19
j_gene: TRBJ2-7
d_gene: NA
CDR3aa: CASTDGSRGYEQYF
CDR3nt: TGTGCCAGTACTGATGGGTCGAGGGGGTACGAGCAGTACTTC

abundance: NA
v_gene: TRBV4-3
j_gene: TRBJ1-5
d_gene: NA
CDR3aa: CASSQDLGQPQHF
CDR3nt: TGCGCCAGCAGCCAAGATCTTGGGCAGCCCCAGCATTTT